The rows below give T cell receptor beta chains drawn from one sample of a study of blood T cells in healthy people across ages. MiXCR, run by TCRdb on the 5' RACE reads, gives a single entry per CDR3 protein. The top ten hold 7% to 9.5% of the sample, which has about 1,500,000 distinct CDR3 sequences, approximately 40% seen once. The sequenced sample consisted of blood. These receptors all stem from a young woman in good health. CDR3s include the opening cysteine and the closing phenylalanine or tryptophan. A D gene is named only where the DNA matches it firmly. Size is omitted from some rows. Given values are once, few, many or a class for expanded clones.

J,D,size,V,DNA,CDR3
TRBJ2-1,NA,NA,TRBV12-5,TGTGCTAGTGGTTTGGTACCAGGTGATGAGCAGTTCTTC,CASGLVPGDEQFF
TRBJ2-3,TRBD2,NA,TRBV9,TGTGCCAGCAGCGTAGGCCTAGCGGGAGGGCCTTCAGATACGCAGTATTTT,CASSVGLAGGPSDTQYF
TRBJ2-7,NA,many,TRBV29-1,TGCAGCGTTGAAGGGGTCAGCTCCTACGAGCAGTACTTC,CSVEGVSSYEQYF
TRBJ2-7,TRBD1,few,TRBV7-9,TGTGCCAGCAGCTTGGAACAGGGGAACGGCTACGAGCAGTACTTC,CASSLEQGNGYEQYF
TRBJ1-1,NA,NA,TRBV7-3,TGTGCCAGCAGCTTACGACCACAGGGCCCCACTGAAGCTTTCTTT,CASSLRPQGPTEAFF
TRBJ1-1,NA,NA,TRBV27,TGTGCCAGCAGTTTAGGGGGTATAGGCACTGAAGCTTTCTTT,CASSLGGIGTEAFF
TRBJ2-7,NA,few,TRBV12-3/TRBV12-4,TGTGCCAGCAGTTTTTCGGGGAGGACGAACGAGCAGTACTTC,CASSFSGRTNEQYF
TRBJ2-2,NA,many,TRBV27,TGTGCCAGCAGTCGAGGGGGCACCGGGGAGCTGTTTTTT,CASSRGGTGELFF
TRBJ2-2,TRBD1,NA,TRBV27,TGTGCCAGCAGTCCCCGACAGGGGAACACCGGGGAGCTGTTTTTT,CASSPRQGNTGELFF
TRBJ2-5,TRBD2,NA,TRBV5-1,TGCGCCAGCAGCTTGGGGGTGGTAGCGGGGAACCAAGAGACCCAGTACTTC,CASSLGVVAGNQETQYF
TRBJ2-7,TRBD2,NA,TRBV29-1,TGCAGCACCCGGACGGCTAGCGGGAGTTCCCACTACGAGCAGTACTTC,CSTRTASGSSHYEQYF
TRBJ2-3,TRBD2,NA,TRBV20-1,TGCAGTGCTAGACCCACTAGCGGGACTGGGGTGACGCAGTATTTT,CSARPTSGTGVTQYF
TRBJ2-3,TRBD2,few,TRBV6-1,TGTGCCAGCACCCCAGGGGCGGGGGGCGTTCCTAGCACAGATACGCAGTATTTT,CASTPGAGGVPSTDTQYF
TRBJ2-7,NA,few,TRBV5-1,TGCGCCAGCAGGGCAGTGCACTACAATGAGCAGTACTTC,CASRAVHYNEQYF
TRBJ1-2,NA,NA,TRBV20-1,TGCAGTGCTAGAGTAGTCGACAACACCTATGGCTACACCTTC,CSARVVDNTYGYTF
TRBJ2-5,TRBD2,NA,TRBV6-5,TGTGCCAGCAGGGGACTAGCGATGAACCAAGAGACCCAGTACTTC,CASRGLAMNQETQYF
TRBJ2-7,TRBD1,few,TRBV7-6,TGTGCCAGCAGTCCGGACAGGGGGCTTTACTACGAGCAGTACTTC,CASSPDRGLYYEQYF
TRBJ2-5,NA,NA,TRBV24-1,TGTGCCACCAGTGACAGCGGGCGGCCAGAGACCCAGTACTTC,CATSDSGRPETQYF
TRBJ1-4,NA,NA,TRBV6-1,TGTGCCAGCAGTACTCGCGGGGGCGCGGGTGAAAAACTGTTTTTT,CASSTRGGAGEKLFF
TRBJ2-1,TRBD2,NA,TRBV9,TGTGCCAGCAGCGTGGCTAGCGGGTACAATGAGCAGTTCTTC,CASSVASGYNEQFF
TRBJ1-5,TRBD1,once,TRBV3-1,TGTGCCAGCAGCCAAGAGACAGGGGCTGAGCCCCAGCATTTT,CASSQETGAEPQHF
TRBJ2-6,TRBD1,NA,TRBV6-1,TGTGCCAGCGAAACAGGGGACTCTGGGGCCAACGTCCTGACTTTC,CASETGDSGANVLTF
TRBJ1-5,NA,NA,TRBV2,TGTGCCAGCAGTGAATTCCGGACAGATAGCAATCAGCCCCAGCATTTT,CASSEFRTDSNQPQHF
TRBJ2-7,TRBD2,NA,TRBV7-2,TGTGCCAGCAGCTCGTACGAACTAGCGGGAGACGGGGAGCAGTACTTC,CASSSYELAGDGEQYF
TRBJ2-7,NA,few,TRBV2,TGTGCCAGCAGCCGTAGGGCAGTGGGCTACGAGCAGTACTTC,CASSRRAVGYEQYF
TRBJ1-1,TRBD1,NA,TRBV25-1,TGTGCCACCCAGGAGACAGGGAGAAAGGACACTGAAGCTTTCTTT,CATQETGRKDTEAFF
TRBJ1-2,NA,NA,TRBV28,TGTGCCAGCAGCCGTACAGGGATTACAGGAGGCTACACCTTC,CASSRTGITGGYTF
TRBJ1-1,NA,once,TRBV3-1,TGTGCCAGCAGCCCCGGGGCCGGACAGGAAGCTTTCTTT,CASSPGAGQEAFF
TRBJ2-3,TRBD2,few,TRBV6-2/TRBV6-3,TGTGCCAGCAGACTAGCGGGGGCTACCACAGATACGCAGTATTTT,CASRLAGATTDTQYF
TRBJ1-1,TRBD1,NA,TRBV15,TGTGCCACCAGCAAAGAAGGGGACAGGGGAGCTGAAGCTTTCTTT,CATSKEGDRGAEAFF
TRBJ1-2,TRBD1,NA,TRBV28,TGTGCCAGCAGTTTCCAGGGGGTCTTCTATGGCTACACCTTC,CASSFQGVFYGYTF
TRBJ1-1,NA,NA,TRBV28,TGTGCCAGCAGGCTTCAGGGCACTGAAGCTTTCTTT,CASRLQGTEAFF
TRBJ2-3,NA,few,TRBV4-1,TGCGCCAGCAGCCAAGTGGTGGCCCCGAGCACAGATACGCAGTATTTT,CASSQVVAPSTDTQYF
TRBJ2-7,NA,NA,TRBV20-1,TGCAGTGCTAGAGATCCGAACACCAGCTCCTACGAGCAGTACTTC,CSARDPNTSSYEQYF
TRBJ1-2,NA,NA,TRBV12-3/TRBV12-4,TGTGCCAGCAGTTTAGTTAGGGGATGGGACGGCTACACCTTC,CASSLVRGWDGYTF
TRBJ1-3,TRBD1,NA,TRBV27,TGTGCCAGCAGCCTGGGGACAGGGCACCACACCATATATTTT,CASSLGTGHHTIYF
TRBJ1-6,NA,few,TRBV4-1,TGCGCCAGCAGCCAAGACGGGACACCAAGCTCCTATAATTCACCCCTCCACTTT,CASSQDGTPSSYNSPLHF
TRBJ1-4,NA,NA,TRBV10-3,TGTGCCATCAGTGAGTCGGGGAGCCTAAAGGAAAAACTGTTTTTT,CAISESGSLKEKLFF
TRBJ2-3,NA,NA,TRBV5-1,TGCGCCAGCAGGAGGACGAGGTTTCGGACAGATACGCAGTATTTT,CASRRTRFRTDTQYF
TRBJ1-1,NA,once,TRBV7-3,TGTGCCAGCAGCTCGGGGGCTTCGGCCAATGAAGCTTTCTTT,CASSSGASANEAFF
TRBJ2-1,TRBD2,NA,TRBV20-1,TGCAGTGCTAGAGCGCAGACTAGCGGGAGAGGGAGCAATGAGCAGTTCTTC,CSARAQTSGRGSNEQFF
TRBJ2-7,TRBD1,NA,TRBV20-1,TGCAGTGCTAGAGTTATCGACAGGGGTAGGTACGAGCAGTACTTC,CSARVIDRGRYEQYF
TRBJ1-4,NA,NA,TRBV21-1,TGTGTCAGCAGCACCGGGACCGCGAATGAAAAACTGTTTTTT,CVSSTGTANEKLFF
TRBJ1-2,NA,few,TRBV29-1,TGCAGCGTCGGAACCCGGGACAAAAACTATGGCTACACCTTC,CSVGTRDKNYGYTF
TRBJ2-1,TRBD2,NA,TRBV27,TGTGCCAGCAGTTTTTTACTGGGACTAGCGGGAGGCGGGGAGCAGTTCTTC,CASSFLLGLAGGGEQFF
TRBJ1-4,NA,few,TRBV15,TGTGCCACCGGCACGGGGTTTGGTGAAAAACTGTTTTTT,CATGTGFGEKLFF
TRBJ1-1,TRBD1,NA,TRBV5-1,TGCGCCAGCAGCCCGGGACAGGGGATGGCTGAAGCTTTCTTT,CASSPGQGMAEAFF
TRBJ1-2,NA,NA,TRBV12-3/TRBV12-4,TGTGCCAGCAGCAAGTTTGGCGATGGCTACACCTTC,CASSKFGDGYTF
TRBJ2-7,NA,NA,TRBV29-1,TGCAGCGTTGAAGTCCCACAGTGGAATACCTACGAGCAGTACTTC,CSVEVPQWNTYEQYF
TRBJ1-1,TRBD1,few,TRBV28,TGTGCCAGCACGACAGGGGATGTCACTGAAGCTTTCTTT,CASTTGDVTEAFF
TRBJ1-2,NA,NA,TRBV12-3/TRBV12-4,TGTGCCAGCAGCGGGACGCTGACCTTTAGAGCTAACTATGGCTACACCTTC,CASSGTLTFRANYGYTF
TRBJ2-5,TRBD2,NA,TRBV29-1,TGCAGCATTGTCGGGAGGCTCGCGTTAGAGACCCAGTACTTC,CSIVGRLALETQYF
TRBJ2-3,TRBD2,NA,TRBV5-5,TGTGCCAGCAGCGTGGGACTAGGGCCCACAGATACGCGGTATTTT,CASSVGLGPTDTRYF
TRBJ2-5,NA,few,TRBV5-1,TGCGCCAGCAGCTTGAGAGCCTCGGGGGAGACCCAGTACTTC,CASSLRASGETQYF
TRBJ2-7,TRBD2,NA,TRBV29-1,TGCAGCGTGGTCGTGCGGGACTACGAGCAGTGCTTC,CSVVVRDYEQCF